This T cell receptor (beta chain) was identified during a study of blood T cell repertoires in COVID-19. About the study: COVID-19 samples, acute and convalescent, were from the United States, Italy and Spain.

The CDR3 is 16 amino acids. V lost 4 bases, J lost 6 bases, and 19 bases lay in between. From germline, CDR1 is MGHRA and CDR2 YSYEKL. Sequencing was performed with immunoSEQ multiplex PCR; in TCRdb, only in-frame clones are kept and a portion is missing. The repertoire holds some 390,000 clones, around 87% seen once, with about 2.3% in the top ten. Sequenced material: peripheral blood. The sequence derives from a woman in her sixties or seventies with COVID-19, enrolled during active disease. V usage is TRBV4-1 and J usage is TRBJ1-5; TRBD1 might be the D (5 bases). CDR3 sequence reads: CASSPTSSGLSQPQHF. DNA of the CDR3: TGCGCCAGCAGCCCGACGTCTTCAGGGCTGAGTCAGCCCCAGCATTTT.